These T cell receptor beta chains were read from a single sample in a study of blood T cell repertoires in COVID-19. The data were produced by immunoSEQ multiplex PCR, yet TCRdb's version contains in-frame clones alone and is incomplete. The sample yields 95,000 to 150,000 clones, about 83% seen once. Sequenced material: peripheral blood. These receptors came from a man aged 55-75 years with acute or convalescent COVID-19. The CDR3 runs from the conserved cysteine through the conserved F or W. Each record gives: J gene, CDR3 length, D gene, clone size, V gene, CDR3 protein, CDR3 DNA. The D gene is left open where the match is weak. Size is stated for part of the rows, as once, few or many counts, or as a class when the clone is expanded.

j_gene: TRBJ2-3; len: 15; d_gene: -; abundance: -; v_gene: TRBV11-2; CDR3aa: CASRTSWSPTDTQYF; CDR3nt: TGTGCCAGCAGAACTAGCTGGAGCCCCACAGATACGCAGTATTTT
j_gene: TRBJ2-2; len: 13; d_gene: -; abundance: -; v_gene: TRBV10-1; CDR3aa: CASSRENTGELFF; CDR3nt: TGCGCCAGCAGTCGAGAGAACACCGGGGAGCTGTTTTTT
j_gene: TRBJ2-3; len: 15; d_gene: TRBD2; abundance: once; v_gene: TRBV28; CDR3aa: CASSRLADHTDTQYF; CDR3nt: TGTGCCAGCAGTCGACTAGCGGATCACACAGATACGCAGTATTTT
j_gene: TRBJ1-1; len: 15; d_gene: -; abundance: -; v_gene: TRBV28; CDR3aa: CASSSPPGGGNEAFF; CDR3nt: TGTGCCAGCAGTTCGCCCCCCGGGGGGGGAAATGAAGCTTTCTTT
j_gene: TRBJ2-4; len: 16; d_gene: -; abundance: -; v_gene: TRBV18; CDR3aa: CASSKVPGTTKNIQYF; CDR3nt: TGTGCCAGCTCCAAAGTTCCCGGGACAACCAAAAACATTCAGTACTTC
j_gene: TRBJ2-7; len: 16; d_gene: TRBD1; abundance: -; v_gene: TRBV5-5; CDR3aa: CASSRGGTGPSYEQYF; CDR3nt: TGTGCCAGCAGCAGGGGGGGGACAGGGCCCTCCTACGAGCAGTACTTC
j_gene: TRBJ1-3; len: 14; d_gene: -; abundance: -; v_gene: TRBV28; CDR3aa: CASSPGGPGNNIYF; CDR3nt: TGTGCCAGCAGTCCGGGGGGACCTGGAAACAACATATATTTT
j_gene: TRBJ1-3; len: 15; d_gene: -; abundance: -; v_gene: TRBV5-6; CDR3aa: CASSSGTRAGNTIYF; CDR3nt: TGTGCCAGCAGCTCCGGGACAAGAGCTGGAAACACCATATATTTT
j_gene: TRBJ2-1; len: 17; d_gene: TRBD2; abundance: -; v_gene: TRBV18; CDR3aa: CASSLRSGGSSYNEQFF; CDR3nt: TGTGCCAGCTCACTGAGAAGCGGGGGAAGCTCCTACAATGAGCAGTTCTTC
j_gene: TRBJ2-7; len: 15; d_gene: -; abundance: -; v_gene: TRBV29-1; CDR3aa: CSVEDLSGQSYEQYF; CDR3nt: TGCAGCGTTGAAGATCTAAGTGGACAGAGCTACGAGCAGTACTTC
j_gene: TRBJ1-1; len: 14; d_gene: -; abundance: few; v_gene: TRBV5-1; CDR3aa: CASSAGLMNTEAFF; CDR3nt: TGCGCCAGCAGCGCCGGACTTATGAACACTGAAGCTTTCTTT
j_gene: TRBJ1-5; len: 13; d_gene: -; abundance: -; v_gene: TRBV2; CDR3aa: CASGGQPQSAQHF; CDR3nt: TGTGCCAGCGGAGGGCAACCGCAATCAGCCCAGCATTTT
j_gene: TRBJ2-3; len: 15; d_gene: -; abundance: -; v_gene: TRBV27; CDR3aa: CASSFSGRDSDTQYF; CDR3nt: TGTGCCAGCAGTTTCTCAGGGCGGGACTCGGATACGCAGTATTTT
j_gene: TRBJ2-5; len: 14; d_gene: TRBD2; abundance: -; v_gene: TRBV6-5; CDR3aa: CASSYSRGEETQYF; CDR3nt: TGTGCCAGCAGTTACTCGCGGGGGGAAGAGACCCAGTACTTC
j_gene: TRBJ1-5; len: 15; d_gene: -; abundance: few; v_gene: TRBV27; CDR3aa: CASSFHRNSNQPQHF; CDR3nt: TGTGCCAGCAGTTTTCACAGAAATAGCAATCAGCCCCAGCATTTT
j_gene: TRBJ2-1; len: 17; d_gene: TRBD1; abundance: -; v_gene: TRBV28; CDR3aa: CASSFSGGRGLYNEQFF; CDR3nt: TGTGCCAGCAGTTTTTCAGGGGGAAGAGGTCTCTACAATGAGCAGTTCTTC